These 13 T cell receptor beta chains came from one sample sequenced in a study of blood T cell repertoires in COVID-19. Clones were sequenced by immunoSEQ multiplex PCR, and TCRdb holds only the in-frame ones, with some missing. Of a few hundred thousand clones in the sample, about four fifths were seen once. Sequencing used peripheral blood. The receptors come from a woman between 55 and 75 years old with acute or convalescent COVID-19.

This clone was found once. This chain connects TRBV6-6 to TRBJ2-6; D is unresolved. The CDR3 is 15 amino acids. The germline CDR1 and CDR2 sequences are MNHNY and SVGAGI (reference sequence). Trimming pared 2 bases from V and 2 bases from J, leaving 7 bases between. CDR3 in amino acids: CASSYAVAGANVLTF. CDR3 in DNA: TGTGCCAGCAGTTACGCGGTGGCTGGGGCCAACGTCCTGACTTTC.

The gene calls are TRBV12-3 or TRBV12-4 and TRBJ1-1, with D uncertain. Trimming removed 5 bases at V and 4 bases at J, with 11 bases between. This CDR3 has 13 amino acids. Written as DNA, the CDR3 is TGTGCCAGCAGTACGACACTTGCCACTGAAGCTTTCTTT. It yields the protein CASSTTLATEAFF.

The CDR3: CASSRPGQSFSPFTMEPQHF. The CDR3 DNA follows: TGTGCCAGCAGCCGGCCGGGACAATCTTTTTCCCCTTTCACGATGGAGCCCCAGCATTTT. This rearrangement joins TRBV21-1 to TRBJ1-5; the tabulated D call, TRBD1, remains unverified against the DNA. TRBV21-1 is annotated as a pseudogene. CDR3 length equals 20 residues.

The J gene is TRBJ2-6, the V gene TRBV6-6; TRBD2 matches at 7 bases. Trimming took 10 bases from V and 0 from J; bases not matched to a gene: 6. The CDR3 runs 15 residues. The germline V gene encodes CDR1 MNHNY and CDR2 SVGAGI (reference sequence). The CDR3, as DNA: TGTGCCACCGGTCGCGGGGGCTCTGGGGCCAACGTCCTGACTTTC. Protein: CATGRGGSGANVLTF.

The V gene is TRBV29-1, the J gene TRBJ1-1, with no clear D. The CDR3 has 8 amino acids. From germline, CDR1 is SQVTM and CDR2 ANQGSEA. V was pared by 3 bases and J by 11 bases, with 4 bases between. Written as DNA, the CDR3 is TGCAGCGTTGATAGCGCTTTCTTT. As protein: CSVDSAFF.

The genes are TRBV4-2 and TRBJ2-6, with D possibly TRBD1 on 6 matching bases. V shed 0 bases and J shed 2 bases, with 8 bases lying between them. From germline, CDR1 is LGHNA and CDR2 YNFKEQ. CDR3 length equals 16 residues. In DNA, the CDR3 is TGTGCCAGCAGCCAAGAGCCAGGGGCTGGGGCCAACGTCCTGACTTTC. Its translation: CASSQEPGAGANVLTF.

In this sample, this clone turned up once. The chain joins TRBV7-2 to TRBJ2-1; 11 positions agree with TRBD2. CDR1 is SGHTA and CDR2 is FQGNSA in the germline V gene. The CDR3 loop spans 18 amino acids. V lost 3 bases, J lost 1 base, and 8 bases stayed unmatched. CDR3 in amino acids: CASSFLSGGAFSYNEQFF. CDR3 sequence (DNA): TGTGCCAGCAGCTTCCTTAGCGGGGGGGCCTTTTCCTACAATGAGCAGTTCTTC.

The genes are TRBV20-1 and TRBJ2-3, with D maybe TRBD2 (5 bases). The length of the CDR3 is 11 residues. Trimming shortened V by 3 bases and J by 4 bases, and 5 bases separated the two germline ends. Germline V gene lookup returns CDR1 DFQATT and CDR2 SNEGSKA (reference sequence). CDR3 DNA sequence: TGCAGTGCTAGCGGGGCAGATACGCAGTATTTT. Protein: CSASGADTQYF.

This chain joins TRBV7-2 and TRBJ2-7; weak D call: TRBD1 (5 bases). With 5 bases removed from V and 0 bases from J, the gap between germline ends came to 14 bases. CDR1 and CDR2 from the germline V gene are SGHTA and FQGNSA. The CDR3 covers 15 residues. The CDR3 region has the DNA TGTGCCAGCAGCATATCGGCGGACACCTCCTACGAGCAGTACTTC. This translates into CASSISADTSYEQYF.

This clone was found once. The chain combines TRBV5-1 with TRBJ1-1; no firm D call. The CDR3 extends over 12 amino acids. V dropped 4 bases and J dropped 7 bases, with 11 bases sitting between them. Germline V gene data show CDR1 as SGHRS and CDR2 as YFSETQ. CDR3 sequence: CASSPRGGEAFF. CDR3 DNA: TGCGCCAGCAGCCCGCGGGGAGGTGAAGCTTTCTTT.

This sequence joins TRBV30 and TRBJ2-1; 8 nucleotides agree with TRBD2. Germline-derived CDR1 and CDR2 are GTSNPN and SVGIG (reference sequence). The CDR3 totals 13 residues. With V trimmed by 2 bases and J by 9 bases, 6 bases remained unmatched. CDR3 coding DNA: TGTGCCTGGAGTTCTGCTAGCGGGCGTGAGCAGTTCTTC. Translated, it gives CAWSSASGREQFF.

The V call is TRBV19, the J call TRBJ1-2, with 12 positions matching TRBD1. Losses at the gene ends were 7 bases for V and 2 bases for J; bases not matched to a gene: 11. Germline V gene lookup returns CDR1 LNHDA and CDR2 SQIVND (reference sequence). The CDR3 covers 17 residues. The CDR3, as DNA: TGTGCCAGTACCCCGCGGGACAGGGGGCATGGGAACTATGGCTACACCTTC. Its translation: CASTPRDRGHGNYGYTF.

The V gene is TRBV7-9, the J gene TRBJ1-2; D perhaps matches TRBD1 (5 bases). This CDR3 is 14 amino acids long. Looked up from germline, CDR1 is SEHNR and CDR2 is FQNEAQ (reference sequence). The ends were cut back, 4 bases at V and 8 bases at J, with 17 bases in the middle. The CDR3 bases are TGTGCCAGCAGCTCGCCTCGAGGGGAGGCAGGCTACACCTTC. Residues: CASSSPRGEAGYTF.